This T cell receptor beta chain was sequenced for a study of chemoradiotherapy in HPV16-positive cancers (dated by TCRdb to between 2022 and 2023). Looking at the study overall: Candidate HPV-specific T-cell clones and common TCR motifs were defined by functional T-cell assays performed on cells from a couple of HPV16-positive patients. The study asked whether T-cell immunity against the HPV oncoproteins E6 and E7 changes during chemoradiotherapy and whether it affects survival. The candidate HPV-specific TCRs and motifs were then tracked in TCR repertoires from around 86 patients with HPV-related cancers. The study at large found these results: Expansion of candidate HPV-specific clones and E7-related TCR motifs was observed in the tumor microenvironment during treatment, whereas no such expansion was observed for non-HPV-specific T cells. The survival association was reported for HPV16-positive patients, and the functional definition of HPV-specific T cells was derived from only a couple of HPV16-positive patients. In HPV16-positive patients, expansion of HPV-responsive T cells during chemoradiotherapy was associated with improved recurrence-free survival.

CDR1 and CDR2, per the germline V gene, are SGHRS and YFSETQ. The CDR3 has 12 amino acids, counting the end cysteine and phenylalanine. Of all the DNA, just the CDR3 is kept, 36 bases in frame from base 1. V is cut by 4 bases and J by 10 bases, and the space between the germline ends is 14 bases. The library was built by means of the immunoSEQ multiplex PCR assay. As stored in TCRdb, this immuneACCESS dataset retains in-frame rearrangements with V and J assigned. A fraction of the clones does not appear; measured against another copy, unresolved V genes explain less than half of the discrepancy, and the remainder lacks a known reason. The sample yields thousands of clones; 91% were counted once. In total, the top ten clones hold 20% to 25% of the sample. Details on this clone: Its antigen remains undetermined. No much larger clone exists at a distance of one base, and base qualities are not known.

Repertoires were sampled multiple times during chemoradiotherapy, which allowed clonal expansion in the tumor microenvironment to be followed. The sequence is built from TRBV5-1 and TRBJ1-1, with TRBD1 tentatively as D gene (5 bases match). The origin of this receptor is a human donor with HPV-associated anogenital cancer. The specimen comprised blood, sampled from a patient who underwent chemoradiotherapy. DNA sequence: TGCGCCAGCAGCGTATGGGGGGAACCAGCTTTCTTT. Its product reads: CASSVWGEPAFF. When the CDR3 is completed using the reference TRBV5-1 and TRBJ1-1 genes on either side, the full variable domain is KAGVTQTPRYLIKTRGQQVTLSCSPISGHRSVSWYQQTPGQGLQFLFEYFSETQRNKGNFPGRFSGRQFSNSRSEMNVSTLELGDSALYLCASSVWGEPAFFGQGTRLTVV.